These 18 T cell receptor beta chains share one sample of origin, sequenced in a study of shared clonotypes between healthy human individuals. Profiling relied on immunoSEQ multiplex PCR, and the TCRdb table lists in-frame clones only, not all of them. In the table there are under 2.5 million clones, 85% to 95% of which are singletons. What was sequenced was naive CD4+ T cells from PBMCs. Subset described: CD45RA+ positively selected. The source is a young man in good health. Some clones in this sample may be carry-over from other donors' samples.

The genes are TRBV2 and TRBJ2-5; 7 nucleotides line up with TRBD2. The CDR3 extends over 13 amino acids. The trim removed 8 bases at V and 5 bases at J, leaving 8 bases unmatched. CDR1 is SNHLY, CDR2 FYNNEI, per germline. The chain's CDR3 is CASLGRGYETQYF. The CDR3 DNA reads TGTGCCAGCCTAGGGAGGGGATACGAGACCCAGTACTTC.

The chain recombines TRBV25-1 with TRBJ2-7; perhaps TRBD1 as D (5 bases). From germline, CDR1 is MGHDK and CDR2 SYGVNS. V was clipped by 9 bases and J by 2 bases, with 17 bases between them. The CDR3 totals 14 residues. As DNA, the CDR3 is TGTGCCAGTACAGGACATGCCTGGCCCTACGAGCAGTACTTC. Translating gives CASTGHAWPYEQYF.

The chain combines TRBV30 with TRBJ2-1; 10 bases fit TRBD2. Losses at the gene ends were 2 bases for V and 8 bases for J; bases not matched to a gene: 6. Germline-derived CDR1 and CDR2 are GTSNPN and SVGIG (reference sequence). The CDR3 is 14 residues long. CDR3 loop: CAWSQLAGIDEQFF. CDR3 in DNA: TGTGCCTGGAGTCAACTAGCGGGAATCGATGAGCAGTTCTTC.

For this clone: Other DNA sequences within the sample encode an identical CDR3. The chain has TRBV6-5 and TRBJ1-1; the match to TRBD1 covers 7 bases. CDR1 MNHEY and CDR2 SVGAGI come from the germline V gene. The CDR3 loop spans 13 amino acids. Trimming took 6 bases from V and 1 from J; bases not matched to a gene: 2. This chain's CDR3 is CASRRTGNTEAFF. The CDR3 nucleotides are TGTGCCAGCAGACGGACAGGGAACACTGAAGCTTTCTTT.

V and J are TRBV10-2 and TRBJ2-1; tentative D call: TRBD2 (6 bases). Germline CDR1 WSHSY, CDR2 SAAADI. The V end lost 4 bases, the J end lost 4 bases, and 11 bases lay between the germline ends. CDR3 length: 14 residues. The CDR3 loop reads CASSGRDFYNEQFF. The CDR3 DNA is TGCGCCAGCAGTGGCCGGGACTTTTACAATGAGCAGTTCTTC.

The chain joins TRBV4-1 to TRBJ1-2; 7 positions agree with TRBD1. Germline V lookup: CDR1 MGHRA, CDR2 YSYEKL. The CDR3 is 13 amino acids. The ends lost 4 bases at V and 2 bases at J; junction bases unmatched: 1. As DNA, the CDR3 is TGCGCCAGCAGCCTAGGGGGCAACTATGGCTACACCTTC. Translation: CASSLGGNYGYTF.

Only a few counts were recorded for this clone. The chain carries TRBV30 and TRBJ1-5; possibly TRBD1 for D (6 bases). The CDR3 spans 14 residues. Germline V CDR1 and CDR2: GTSNPN, SVGIG (reference sequence). With 0 bases removed from V and 7 bases from J, the gap between germline ends came to 13 bases. The CDR3 region is CAWSVWGGGQPQHF. Here the CDR3 DNA reads TGTGCCTGGAGTGTTTGGGGGGGCGGGCAGCCCCAGCATTTT.

J is TRBJ2-2 and V is TRBV7-2, with 9 nucleotides matching TRBD1. With 1 base clipped from V and 5 bases from J, the junction kept 8 bases outside the gene matches. CDR3 length: 17 residues. Germline-derived CDR1 and CDR2 are SGHTA and FQGNSA. The CDR3 reads CASSLVRTGARTGELFF. The CDR3 nucleotides are TGTGCCAGCAGCTTAGTCAGGACAGGGGCACGGACCGGGGAGCTGTTTTTT.

This rearrangement joins TRBV6-5 to TRBJ1-1; TRBD1 matches 8 bases. The CDR3 has 15 amino acids. Trimming took 6 bases from V and 4 from J; bases not matched to a gene: 10. CDR1 and CDR2 from the germline V gene are MNHEY and SVGAGI. The CDR3 DNA reads TGTGCCAGCAGAAAGTCAGGGGGCGGGAGCACTGAAGCTTTCTTT. Translated: CASRKSGGGSTEAFF.

The V call is TRBV5-1, the J call TRBJ2-1, with 8 nucleotides matching TRBD1. Germline V gene data show CDR1 as SGHRS and CDR2 as YFSETQ. The CDR3 loop spans 15 amino acids. V dropped 2 bases and J dropped 2; count of bases not matched to a gene: 3. This chain's CDR3 is CASSFYRGTYNEQFF. CDR3 sequence (DNA): TGCGCCAGCAGCTTTTACAGGGGGACCTACAATGAGCAGTTCTTC.

This rearrangement joins TRBV18 to TRBJ1-3; D is possibly TRBD1 (6 bases). The germline V and J ends were trimmed by 6 bases and 6 bases, with 15 bases remaining between them. This CDR3 has 14 amino acids. Germline-derived CDR1 and CDR2 are KGHSH and LQKENI. The CDR3 reads CASSQPGQVNTIYF. CDR3 nucleotides: TGTGCCAGCTCCCAACCGGGACAAGTAAACACCATATATTTT. The full variable domain, rest sourced from reference TRBV18 and TRBJ1-3, is NAGVMQNPRHLVRRRGQEARLRCSPMKGHSHVYWYRQLPEEGLKFMVYLQKENIIDESGMPKERFSAEFPKEGPSILRIQQVVRGDSAAYFCASSQPGQVNTIYFGEGSWLTVV.

This chain uses TRBV5-1 with TRBJ2-3; 12 bases map to TRBD2. Germline V CDR1 and CDR2: SGHRS, YFSETQ. The CDR3 has 18 residues. With 0 bases clipped from V and 2 bases from J, the junction kept 7 bases outside the gene matches. The CDR3 sequence is CASSLDLTSGSFTDTQYF. CDR3 DNA sequence: TGCGCCAGCAGCTTGGATTTGACTAGCGGGAGTTTCACAGATACGCAGTATTTT.

The chain links TRBV7-9 to TRBJ2-5, with TRBD1 matching 9 bases. CDR3 size: 14 residues. From germline, CDR1 is SEHNR and CDR2 FQNEAQ (reference sequence). Trimming cost V 5 bases and J 3 bases; bases outside gene matches: 4. The CDR3 here is CASSPWTGEETQYF. Here the CDR3 DNA reads TGTGCCAGCAGCCCTTGGACAGGGGAAGAGACCCAGTACTTC.

The V and J genes are TRBV29-1 and TRBJ2-1, with no clear D. Germline V gene data show CDR1 as SQVTM and CDR2 as ANQGSEA. This CDR3 has 13 residues. Deletions cut 5 bases from V and 4 bases from J, with 12 bases between. CDR3 amino acids: CSVSEDPYNEQFF. CDR3 bases: TGCAGCGTTAGCGAGGACCCATACAATGAGCAGTTCTTC.

The chain couples TRBV6-1 to TRBJ2-5; 7 nucleotides agree with TRBD1. Germline CDR1 and CDR2: MNHNS and SASEGT. The CDR3 consists of 14 residues. V trimming: 6 bases; J trimming: 1 base; junction bases outside the gene matches: 5. The CDR3 DNA follows: TGTGCCAGCAGGGCCGGGACAGTCCAAGAGACCCAGTACTTC. Its translation is CASRAGTVQETQYF.

The rearrangement joins TRBV5-1 to TRBJ1-1; D not certain. Germline CDR1 and CDR2: SGHRS and YFSETQ. This CDR3 is 13 amino acids long. V lost 7 bases to trimming and J lost 1 base, with 11 bases between them. The CDR3 reads CASSSTTNTEAFF. CDR3 coding DNA: TGCGCCAGCTCTAGCACGACGAACACTGAAGCTTTCTTT.

This chain uses TRBV15 with TRBJ1-2, with D perhaps TRBD1 (5 bases). The length of the CDR3 is 13 residues. Germline V gene lookup returns CDR1 LNHNV and CDR2 YYDKDF (reference sequence). Trimming took off 2 bases at V and 6 bases at J, with 10 bases between the two ends. In DNA form, the CDR3 reads TGTGCCACCAGCAGACCCGGGGGGGATGGCTACACCTTC. This sequence encodes CATSRPGGDGYTF.

This chain joins TRBV7-2 and TRBJ1-3; no definite D call. Germline CDR1 and CDR2: SGHTA and FQGNSA. The CDR3 consists of 14 residues. V was shortened by 5 bases and J by 0 bases, with 8 bases between the two germline ends. CDR3 residues: CASSANPSGNTIYF. In DNA form, the CDR3 reads TGTGCCAGCAGCGCGAACCCCTCTGGAAACACCATATATTTT.